This T cell receptor (beta chain) was found in a study of T-cell memory formation after mild COVID-19. 5'RACE primed from the constant segment yielded TCR alpha and TCR beta cDNA libraries bearing sample barcodes and UMIs. Using its own MiXCR run on the 5' RACE reads, TCRdb lists one record per CDR3 protein. The table has around 260,000 distinct CDR3 sequences, roughly 17% seen once; the top ten hold roughly 22%. Study outcomes and limitations: Cross-reactive memory apparently joined, as some responding clones appeared in pre-infection memory.

As regards this clonotype: Its antigen is still unknown.

This TCR came from a man in his late teens or twenties who had mild COVID-19 (a few samples of this study predate the infection). Cell type and time point are not known. Sequencing used PBMCs or a T cell subset sorted from them (not recorded which).

CDR3 amino acids: CASSLRRTSIDQETQYF. CDR3 DNA: TGTGCCAGCAGCTTACGAAGGACTAGCATCGACCAAGAGACCCAGTACTTC. The chain uses TRBV5-5 and TRBJ2-5; 8 bases are a match to TRBD2. J gave up 0 bases and V 2 bases, and 9 bases lay outside the gene matches. The CDR3 spans 17 residues. The germline CDR1 and CDR2 sequences are SGHKS and YYEKEE (reference sequence).